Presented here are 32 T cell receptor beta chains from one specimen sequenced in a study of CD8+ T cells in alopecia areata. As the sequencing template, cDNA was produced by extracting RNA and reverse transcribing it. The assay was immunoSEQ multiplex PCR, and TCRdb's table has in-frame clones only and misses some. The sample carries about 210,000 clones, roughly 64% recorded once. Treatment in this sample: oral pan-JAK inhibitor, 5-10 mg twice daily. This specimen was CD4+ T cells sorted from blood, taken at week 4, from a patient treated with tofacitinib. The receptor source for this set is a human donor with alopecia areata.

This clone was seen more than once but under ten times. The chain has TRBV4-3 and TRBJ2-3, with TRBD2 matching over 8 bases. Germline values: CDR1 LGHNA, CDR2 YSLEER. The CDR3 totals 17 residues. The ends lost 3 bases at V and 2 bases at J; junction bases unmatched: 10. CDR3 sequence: CASSQGTPGLDTDTQYF. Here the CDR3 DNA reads TGCGCCAGCAGCCAGGGTACACCGGGACTAGACACAGATACGCAGTATTTT.

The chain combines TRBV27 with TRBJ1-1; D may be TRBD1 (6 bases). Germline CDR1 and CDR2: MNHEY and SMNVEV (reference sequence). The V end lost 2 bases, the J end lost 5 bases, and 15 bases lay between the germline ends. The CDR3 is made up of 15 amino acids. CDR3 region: CASSLGGIGVTEAFF. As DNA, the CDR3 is TGTGCCAGCAGTTTAGGGGGCATCGGGGTAACTGAAGCTTTCTTT.

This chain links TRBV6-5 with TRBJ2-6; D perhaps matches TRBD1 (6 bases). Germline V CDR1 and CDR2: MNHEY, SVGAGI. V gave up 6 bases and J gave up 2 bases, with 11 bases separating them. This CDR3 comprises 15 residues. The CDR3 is CASRDSGAGANVLTF. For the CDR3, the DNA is TGTGCCAGCAGAGACTCAGGGGCTGGGGCCAACGTCCTGACTTTC.

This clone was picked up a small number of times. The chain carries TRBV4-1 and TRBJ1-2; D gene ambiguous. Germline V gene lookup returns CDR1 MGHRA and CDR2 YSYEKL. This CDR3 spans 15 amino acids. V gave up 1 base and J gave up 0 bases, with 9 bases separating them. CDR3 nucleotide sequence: TGCGCCAGCAGCCAAGGCGGACTCTCTAACTATGGCTACACCTTC. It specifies CASSQGGLSNYGYTF.

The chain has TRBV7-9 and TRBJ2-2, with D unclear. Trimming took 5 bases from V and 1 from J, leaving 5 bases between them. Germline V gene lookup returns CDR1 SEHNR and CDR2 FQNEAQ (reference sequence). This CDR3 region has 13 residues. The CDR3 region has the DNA TGTGCCAGCAGCCCCAGGAACACCGGGGAGCTGTTTTTT. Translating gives CASSPRNTGELFF.

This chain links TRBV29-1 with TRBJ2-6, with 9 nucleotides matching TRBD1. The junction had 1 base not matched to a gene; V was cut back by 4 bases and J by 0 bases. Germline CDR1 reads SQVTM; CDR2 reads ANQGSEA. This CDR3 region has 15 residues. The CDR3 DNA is TGCAGCGTTGTGGGACAGGGCTCTGGGGCCAACGTCCTGACTTTC. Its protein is CSVVGQGSGANVLTF.

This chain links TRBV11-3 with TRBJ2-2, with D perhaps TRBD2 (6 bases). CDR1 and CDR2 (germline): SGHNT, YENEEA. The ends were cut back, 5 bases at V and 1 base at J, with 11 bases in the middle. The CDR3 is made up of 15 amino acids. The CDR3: CASSPLGLNTGELFF. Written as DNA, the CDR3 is TGTGCCAGCAGCCCCCTGGGACTGAACACCGGGGAGCTGTTTTTT.

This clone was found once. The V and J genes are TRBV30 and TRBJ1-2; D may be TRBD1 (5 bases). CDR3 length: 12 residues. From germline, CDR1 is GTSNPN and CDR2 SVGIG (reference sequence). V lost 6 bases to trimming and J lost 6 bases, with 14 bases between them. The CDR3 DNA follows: TGTGCCTGTAGCGAACTGGGACATGGCTACACCTTC. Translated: CACSELGHGYTF.

DNA of the CDR3: TGTGCCAGCAGAATATTAGGGAGCGGGGATACGCAGTATTTT. Translation gives CASRILGSGDTQYF. The V gene is TRBV11-2, the J gene TRBJ2-3; tentative D call: TRBD2 (6 bases). The CDR3 extends over 14 amino acids. CDR1 SGHAT and CDR2 FQNNGV come from the germline V gene. V lost 6 bases to trimming and J lost 6 bases, with 16 bases between them.

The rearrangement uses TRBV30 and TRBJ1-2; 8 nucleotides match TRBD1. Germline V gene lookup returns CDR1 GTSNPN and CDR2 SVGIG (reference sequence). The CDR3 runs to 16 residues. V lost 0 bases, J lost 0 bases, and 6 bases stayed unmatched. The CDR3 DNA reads TGTGCCTGGAGTGTACTACGGACAGGGCCTAACTATGGCTACACCTTC. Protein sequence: CAWSVLRTGPNYGYTF.

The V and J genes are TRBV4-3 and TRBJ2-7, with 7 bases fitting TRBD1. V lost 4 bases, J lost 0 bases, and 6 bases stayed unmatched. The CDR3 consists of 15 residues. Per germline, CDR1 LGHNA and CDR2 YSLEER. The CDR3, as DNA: TGCGCCAGCAGCCGTATGACAGGGAGCTCCTACGAGCAGTACTTC. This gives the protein CASSRMTGSSYEQYF.

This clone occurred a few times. CDR3 sequence reads: CASSNQETQYF. For the CDR3, the DNA is TGCGCCAGCAGCAATCAAGAGACCCAGTACTTC. The V and J genes are TRBV5-1 and TRBJ2-5, with D unresolved. The germline V gene has CDR1 SGHRS and CDR2 YFSETQ. V was clipped by 4 bases and J by 2 bases, with 3 bases between them. CDR3 size: 11 residues.

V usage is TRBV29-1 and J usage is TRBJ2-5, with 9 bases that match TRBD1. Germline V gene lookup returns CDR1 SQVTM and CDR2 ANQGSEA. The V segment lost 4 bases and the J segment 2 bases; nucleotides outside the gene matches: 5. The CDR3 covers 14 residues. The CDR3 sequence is CSVARGTGQETQYF. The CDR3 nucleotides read TGCAGCGTTGCGAGGGGGACAGGGCAAGAGACCCAGTACTTC.

The DNA of the CDR3 is TGTGCCAGCAGCCAAGATCAGGCCCGGGACCGGGTTGGGGGCTACACCTTC. This codes for CASSQDQARDRVGGYTF. The chain has TRBV4-2 and TRBJ1-2; maybe TRBD1 (5 bases). The CDR3 covers 17 residues. Per germline, CDR1 LGHNA and CDR2 YNFKEQ. V shed 0 bases and J shed 8 bases, with 22 bases lying between them.

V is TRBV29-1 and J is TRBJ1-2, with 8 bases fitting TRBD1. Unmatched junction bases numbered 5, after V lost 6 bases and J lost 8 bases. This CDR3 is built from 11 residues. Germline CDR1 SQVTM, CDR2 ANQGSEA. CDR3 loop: CSVRTGQGYTF. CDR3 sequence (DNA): TGCAGCGTCCGGACAGGGCAAGGCTACACCTTC.

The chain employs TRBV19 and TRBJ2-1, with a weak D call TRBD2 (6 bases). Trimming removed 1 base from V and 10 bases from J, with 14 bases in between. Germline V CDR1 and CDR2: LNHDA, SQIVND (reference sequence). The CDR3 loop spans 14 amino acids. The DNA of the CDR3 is TGTGCCAGTAGTATAGGGCGGGGCAACAGGGAGCAGTTCTTC. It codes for CASSIGRGNREQFF.

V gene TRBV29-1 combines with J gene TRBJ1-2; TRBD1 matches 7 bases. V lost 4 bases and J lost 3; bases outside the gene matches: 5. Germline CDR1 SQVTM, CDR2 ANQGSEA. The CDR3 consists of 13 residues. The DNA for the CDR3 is TGCAGCGTTGCGGCCACAGGGGACTATGGCTACACCTTC. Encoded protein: CSVAATGDYGYTF.

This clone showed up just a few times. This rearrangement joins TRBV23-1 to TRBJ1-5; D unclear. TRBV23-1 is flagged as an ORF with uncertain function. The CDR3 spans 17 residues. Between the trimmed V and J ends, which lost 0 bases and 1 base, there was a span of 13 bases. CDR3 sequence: CASSQSGLRRSNQPQHF. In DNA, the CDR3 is TGCGCCAGCAGTCAATCCGGGCTCAGGAGGAGCAATCAGCCCCAGCATTTT.

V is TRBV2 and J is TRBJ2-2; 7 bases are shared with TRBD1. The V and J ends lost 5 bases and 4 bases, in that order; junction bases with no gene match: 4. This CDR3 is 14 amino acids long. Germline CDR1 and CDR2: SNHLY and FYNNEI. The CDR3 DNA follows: TGTGCCAGCAGTAGACAGGGCCTCACCGGGGAGCTGTTTTTT. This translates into CASSRQGLTGELFF.

The CDR3 DNA sequence: TGCAGCGTCGGGACAGGGGCCTACCAGGGCGAGCAGTACTTC. Its protein product is CSVGTGAYQGEQYF. J is TRBJ2-7 and V is TRBV29-1; TRBD1 matches at 10 bases. Germline V gives CDR1 SQVTM, CDR2 ANQGSEA. The CDR3 totals 14 residues. The J segment lost 6 bases and the V segment lost 6 bases, leaving 11 bases of the junction unmatched.

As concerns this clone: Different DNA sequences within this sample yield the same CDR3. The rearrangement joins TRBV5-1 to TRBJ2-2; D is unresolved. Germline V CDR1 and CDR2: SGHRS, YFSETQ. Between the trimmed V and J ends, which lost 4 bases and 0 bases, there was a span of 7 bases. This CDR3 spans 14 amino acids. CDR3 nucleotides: TGCGCCAGCAGCCTAGGCGCGAACACCGGGGAGCTGTTTTTT. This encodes CASSLGANTGELFF.

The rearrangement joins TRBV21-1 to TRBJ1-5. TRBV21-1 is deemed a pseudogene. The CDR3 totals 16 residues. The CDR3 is CASSPPGLPSDQPQHF. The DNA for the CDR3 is TGTGCCAGCAGTCCCCCTGGACTGCCCTCCGATCAGCCCCAGCATTTT.

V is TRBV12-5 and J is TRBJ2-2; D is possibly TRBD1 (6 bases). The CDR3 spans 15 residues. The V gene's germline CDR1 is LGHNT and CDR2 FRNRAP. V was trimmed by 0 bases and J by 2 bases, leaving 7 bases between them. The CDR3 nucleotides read TGTGCTAGTGGTTTGGTACAGGGAAACACCGGGGAGCTGTTTTTT. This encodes CASGLVQGNTGELFF.

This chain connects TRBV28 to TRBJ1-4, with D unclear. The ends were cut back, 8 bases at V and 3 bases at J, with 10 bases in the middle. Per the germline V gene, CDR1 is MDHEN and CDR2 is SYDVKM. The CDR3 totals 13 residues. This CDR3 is CASCPGSNEKLFF. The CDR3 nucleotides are TGTGCCAGCTGTCCCGGGTCTAATGAAAAACTGTTTTTT.

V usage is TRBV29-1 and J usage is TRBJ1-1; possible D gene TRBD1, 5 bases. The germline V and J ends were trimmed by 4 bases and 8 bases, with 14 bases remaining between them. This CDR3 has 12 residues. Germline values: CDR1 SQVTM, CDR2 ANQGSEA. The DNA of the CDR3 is TGCAGCGTTGGTTCGGGGGGAGGCGAAGCTTTCTTT. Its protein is CSVGSGGGEAFF.

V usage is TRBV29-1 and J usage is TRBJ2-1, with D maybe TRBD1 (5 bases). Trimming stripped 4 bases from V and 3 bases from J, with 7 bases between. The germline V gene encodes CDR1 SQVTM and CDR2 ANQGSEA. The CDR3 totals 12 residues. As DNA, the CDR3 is TGCAGCGTTGTACAGGACTACAATGAGCAGTTCTTC. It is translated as CSVVQDYNEQFF.

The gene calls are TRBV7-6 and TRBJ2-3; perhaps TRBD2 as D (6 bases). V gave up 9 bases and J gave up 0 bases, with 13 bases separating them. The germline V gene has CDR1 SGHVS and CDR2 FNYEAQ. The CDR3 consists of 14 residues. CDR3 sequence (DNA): TGTGCCAGTGCCCCGGGAGCTAGCACAGATACGCAGTATTTT. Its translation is CASAPGASTDTQYF. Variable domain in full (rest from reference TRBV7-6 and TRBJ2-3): GAGVSQSPRYKVTKRGQDVALRCDPISGHVSLYWYRQALGQGPEFLTYFNYEAQQDKSGLPNDRFSAERPEGSISTLTIQRTEQRDSAMYRCASAPGASTDTQYFGPGTRLTVL.

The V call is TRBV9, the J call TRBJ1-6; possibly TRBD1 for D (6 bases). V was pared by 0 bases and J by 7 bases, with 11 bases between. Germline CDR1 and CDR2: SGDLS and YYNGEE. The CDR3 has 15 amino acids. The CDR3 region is CASSVAGTQNSPLHF. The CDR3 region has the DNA TGTGCCAGCAGCGTAGCCGGGACACAAAATTCACCCCTCCACTTT.

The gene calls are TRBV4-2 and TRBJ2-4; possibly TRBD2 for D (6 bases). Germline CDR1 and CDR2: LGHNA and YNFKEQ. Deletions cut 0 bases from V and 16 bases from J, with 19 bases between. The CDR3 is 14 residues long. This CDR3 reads CASSQDHSVGGIYF. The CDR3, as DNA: TGTGCCAGCAGCCAAGATCATTCAGTCGGGGGTATCTACTTC.

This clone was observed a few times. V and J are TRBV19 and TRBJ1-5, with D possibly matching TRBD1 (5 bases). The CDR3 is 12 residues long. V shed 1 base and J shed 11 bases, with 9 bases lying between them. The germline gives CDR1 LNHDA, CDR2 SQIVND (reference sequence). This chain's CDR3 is CASSIGGETQHF. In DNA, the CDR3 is TGTGCCAGTAGTATAGGGGGGGAGACCCAGCATTTT.

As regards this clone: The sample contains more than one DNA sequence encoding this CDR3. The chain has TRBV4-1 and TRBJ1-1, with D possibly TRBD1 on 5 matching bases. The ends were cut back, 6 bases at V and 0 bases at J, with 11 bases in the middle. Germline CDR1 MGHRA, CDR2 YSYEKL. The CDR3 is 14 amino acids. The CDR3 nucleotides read TGCGCCAGCAGGGGACGTACCATGAACACTGAAGCTTTCTTT. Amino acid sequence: CASRGRTMNTEAFF.

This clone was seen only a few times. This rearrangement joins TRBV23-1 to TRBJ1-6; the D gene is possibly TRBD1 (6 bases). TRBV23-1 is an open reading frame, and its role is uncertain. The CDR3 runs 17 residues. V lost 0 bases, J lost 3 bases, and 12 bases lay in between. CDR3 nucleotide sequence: TGCGCCAGCAGTCAATCGCGGACAGACGACTATAATTCACCCCTCCACTTT. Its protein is CASSQSRTDDYNSPLHF.